A single sample gave rise to the 8 T cell receptor beta chains below, sequenced in a study of lung T cells in sarcoidosis with Löfgren's syndrome. TCRdb re-analysed the reads in MiXCR, keeping a single row per CDR3 protein. The sample consists of about 63,000 distinct CDR3 sequences, around 20% of them appearing once. The sequencing sample was made of CD4+ T cells from PBMCs. The receptor source for this set is a human donor with sarcoidosis (Löfgren's syndrome or another form), or a control subject (not recorded which).

This clonotype was seen many times. The V call is TRBV28, the J call TRBJ1-2; D is ambiguous. Germline V gene lookup returns CDR1 MDHEN and CDR2 SYDVKM. The ends were cut back, 2 bases at V and 5 bases at J, with 6 bases in the middle. CDR3 length: 12 amino acids. The CDR3 DNA sequence: TGTGCCAGCAGTTTAAGGTATTATGGCTACACCTTC. This encodes CASSLRYYGYTF.

This clonotype came up many times. The chain couples TRBV25-1 to TRBJ1-2; D might be TRBD1 (5 bases). Trimming removed 4 bases from V and 6 bases from J, with 18 bases in between. From germline, CDR1 is MGHDK and CDR2 SYGVNS. This CDR3 spans 15 amino acids. CDR3 coding DNA: TGTGCCAGCAGTGGCCTGGGAGGGGAGTTCCATGGCTACACCTTC. The encoded protein is CASSGLGGEFHGYTF.

This clonotype appeared many times. The chain is built from TRBV19 and TRBJ1-5; 9 bases fit TRBD1. Germline lookup yields CDR1 LNHDA and CDR2 SQIVND (reference sequence). The CDR3 sequence is 15 residues long. J gave up 3 bases and V 6 bases, and 6 bases lay outside the gene matches. Here the CDR3 DNA reads TGTGCCAGTAGCTCTGGACAGGGGTACAATCAGCCCCAGCATTTT. Its translation: CASSSGQGYNQPQHF.

Turning to this clonotype: A much larger clone differs by one base, so this may be a read error. The V and J genes are TRBV28 and TRBJ2-7, with a tentative D call TRBD2 (5 bases). In germline, CDR1 is MDHEN, CDR2 SYDVKM. This CDR3 contains 12 residues. CDR3 nucleotides: TGTGCCAGCAGTTTAGAGGGCTACGGGCAGTACTTC. This translates into CASSLEGYGQYF. The full variable domain, rest sourced from reference TRBV28 and TRBJ2-7, is DVKVTQSSRYLVKRTGEKVFLECVQDMDHENMFWYRQDPGLGLRLIYFSYDVKMKEKGDIPEGYSVSREKKERFSLILESASTNQTSMYLCASSLEGYGQYFGPGTRLTVT.

Worth noting for this clonotype: One base away lies a much larger clone, so this may be a sequencing read error. V and J are TRBV28 and TRBJ2-1; TRBD1 aligns across 8 bases. V was clipped by 3 bases and J by 6 bases; unmatched bases: 7. Per germline, CDR1 MDHEN and CDR2 SYDVKM. This CDR3 spans 15 amino acids. CDR3 bases: TGTGCCAGCAGTTTTCGGGACAGGCGAAGCAATGAGCAGTTCTTC. Protein: CASSFRDRRSNEQFF.

In the case of this clonotype: The CDR3 does not close with the conserved phenylalanine or tryptophan, likely indicating a read error. This chain links TRBV7-6 with TRBJ1-5, with D unresolved. The V gene lost 5 bases and the J gene lost 1 base, with 12 bases spanning the gap. CDR3 length: 15 amino acids. Germline lookup yields CDR1 SGHVS and CDR2 FNYEAQ. CDR3 DNA sequence: TGTGCCAGCAGCCGAGCACCGGGGAGCAATCAGCCCCAGCATCTT. Translating gives CASSRAPGSNQPQHL.

J is TRBJ2-1 and V is TRBV7-3, with TRBD2 matching over 12 bases. Germline CDR1 and CDR2: SGHTA and FQGTGA. The CDR3 loop spans 16 amino acids. The trim removed 5 bases at V and 4 bases at J, leaving 6 bases unmatched. The DNA for the CDR3 is TGTGCCAGCAGCCCATCTAGCGGGAGGGATTACAATGAGCAGTTCTTC. This gives the protein CASSPSSGRDYNEQFF. The whole variable domain, remainder taken from reference TRBV7-3 and TRBJ2-1, is GAGVSQTPSNKVTEKGKYVELRCDPISGHTALYWYRQSLGQGPEFLIYFQGTGAADDSGLPNDRFFAVRPEGSVSTLKIQRTERGDSAVYLCASSPSSGRDYNEQFFGPGTRLTVL.

This clonotype was recorded at least ten times. V gene TRBV7-9 combines with J gene TRBJ2-3, with D unresolved. The CDR3 runs 11 residues. V lost 5 bases and J 4 bases, leaving 4 bases between the germline ends. Germline CDR1 SEHNR, CDR2 FQNEAQ (reference sequence). The CDR3 DNA reads as TGTGCCAGCAGCAGGTCAGATACGCAGTATTTT. Its protein product is CASSRSDTQYF.